This TCR beta chain was sequenced for a study of immune evolution from preneoplasia to lung adenocarcinoma. Profiled with immunoSEQ multiplex PCR; TCRdb holds only in-frame clones, not every one. The data hold about 15,000 clones, with roughly 80% observed a single time. Findings and caveats of the study: Later-stage lesions appeared to have more T cells, more diversity, less clonality.

Notes on this clone: Its specificity is not known.

After pathologic assessment, macro-dissection selected premalignant or tumor cells for extraction. V lost 4 bases to trimming and J lost 2 bases, with 16 bases between them. This CDR3 spans 16 amino acids. Germline CDR1 SGHNT, CDR2 YYREEE (reference sequence). The sequence came from a person aged 55-85 years with lung adenocarcinoma. This rearrangement joins TRBV5-4 to TRBJ1-5; TRBD1 is a possible D gene (6 bases). Sequencing was done on a sample of FFPE minimally invasive lung adenocarcinoma tissue. The CDR3 sequence: CASSPGGGQGNQPQHF. The CDR3 DNA follows: TGTGCCAGCAGCCCCGGAGGGGGGCAGGGCAATCAGCCCCAGCATTTT.